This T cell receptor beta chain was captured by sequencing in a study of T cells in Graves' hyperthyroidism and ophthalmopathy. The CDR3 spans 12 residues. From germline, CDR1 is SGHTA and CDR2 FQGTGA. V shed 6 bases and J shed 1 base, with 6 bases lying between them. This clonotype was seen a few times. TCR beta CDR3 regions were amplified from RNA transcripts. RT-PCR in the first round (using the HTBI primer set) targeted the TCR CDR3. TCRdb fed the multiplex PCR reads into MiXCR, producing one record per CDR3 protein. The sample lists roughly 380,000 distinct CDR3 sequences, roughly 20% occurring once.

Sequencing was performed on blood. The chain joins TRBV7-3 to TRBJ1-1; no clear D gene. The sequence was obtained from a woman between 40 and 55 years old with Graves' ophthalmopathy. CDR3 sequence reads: CASRPTNTEAFF. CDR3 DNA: TGTGCCAGCAGACCAACGAACACTGAAGCTTTCTTT.